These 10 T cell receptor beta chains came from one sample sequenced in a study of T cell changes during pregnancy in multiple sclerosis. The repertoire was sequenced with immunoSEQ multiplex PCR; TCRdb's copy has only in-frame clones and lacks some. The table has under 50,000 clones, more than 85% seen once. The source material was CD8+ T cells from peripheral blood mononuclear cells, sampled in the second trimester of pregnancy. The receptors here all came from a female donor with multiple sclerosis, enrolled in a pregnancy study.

CDR3 sequence reads: CASSPLAGAGNEQFF. CDR3 coding DNA: TGTGCCAGCAGCCCACTAGCGGGGGCCGGAAATGAGCAGTTCTTC. The chain has TRBV14 and TRBJ2-1; 11 bases are shared with TRBD2. This CDR3 has 15 residues. Germline CDR1 SGHDN, CDR2 FVKESK. V trimming: 4 bases; J trimming: 7 bases; junction bases outside the gene matches: 6.

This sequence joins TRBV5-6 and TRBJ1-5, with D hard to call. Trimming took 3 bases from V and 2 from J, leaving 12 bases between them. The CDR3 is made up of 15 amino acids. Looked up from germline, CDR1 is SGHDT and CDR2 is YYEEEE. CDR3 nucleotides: TGTGCCAGCAGCTCCTCGGAGTTTGGCAATCAGCCCCAGCATTTT. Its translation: CASSSSEFGNQPQHF.

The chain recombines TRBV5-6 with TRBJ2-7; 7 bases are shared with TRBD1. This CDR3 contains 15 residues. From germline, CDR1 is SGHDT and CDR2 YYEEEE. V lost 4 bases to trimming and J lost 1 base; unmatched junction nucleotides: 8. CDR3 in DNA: TGTGCCAGCAGCGCAGTTACAGGGGTTTCCTACGAGCAGTACTTC. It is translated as CASSAVTGVSYEQYF.

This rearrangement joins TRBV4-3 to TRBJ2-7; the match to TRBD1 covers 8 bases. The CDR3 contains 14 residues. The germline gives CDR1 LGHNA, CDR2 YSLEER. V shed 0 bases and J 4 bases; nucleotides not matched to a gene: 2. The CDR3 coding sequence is TGCGCCAGCAGCCAAGACAACAGGGGGTACGAGCAGTACTTC. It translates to CASSQDNRGYEQYF.

CDR3 region: CASSPEGTPTLTGELFF. DNA of the CDR3: TGTGCCAGCAGCCCCGAAGGGACTCCAACTCTTACCGGGGAGCTGTTTTTT. The chain uses TRBV9 and TRBJ2-2; a weak D match, TRBD2 (6 bases). Between the trimmed V and J ends, which lost 4 bases and 5 bases, there was a span of 21 bases. The CDR3 has 17 residues. Germline CDR1 reads SGDLS; CDR2 reads YYNGEE. The full variable domain, rest sourced from reference TRBV9 and TRBJ2-2, is DSGVTQTPKHLITATGQRVTLRCSPRSGDLSVYWYQQSLDQGLQFLIQYYNGEERAKGNILERFSAQQFPDLHSELNLSSLELGDSALYFCASSPEGTPTLTGELFFGEGSRLTVL.

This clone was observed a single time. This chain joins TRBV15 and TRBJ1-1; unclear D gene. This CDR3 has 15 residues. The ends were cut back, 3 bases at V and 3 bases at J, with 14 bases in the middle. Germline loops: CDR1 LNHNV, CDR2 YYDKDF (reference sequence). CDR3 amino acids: CATSRLPRRDTEAFF. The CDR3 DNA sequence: TGTGCCACCAGCAGGCTCCCAAGGCGGGACACTGAAGCTTTCTTT.

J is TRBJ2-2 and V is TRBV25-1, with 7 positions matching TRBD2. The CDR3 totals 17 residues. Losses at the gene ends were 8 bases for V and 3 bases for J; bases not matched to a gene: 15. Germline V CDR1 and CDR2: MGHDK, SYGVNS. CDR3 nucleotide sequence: TGTGCCAGCTCTTCCCTCGAAGGGAGGGGCGACACCGGGGAGCTGTTTTTT. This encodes CASSSLEGRGDTGELFF.

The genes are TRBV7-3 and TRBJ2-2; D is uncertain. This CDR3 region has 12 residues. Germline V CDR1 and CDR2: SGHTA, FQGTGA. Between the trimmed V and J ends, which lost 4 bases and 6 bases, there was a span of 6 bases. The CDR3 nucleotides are TGTGCCAGCAGCTCCCACTCCGGGGAGCTGTTTTTT. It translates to CASSSHSGELFF. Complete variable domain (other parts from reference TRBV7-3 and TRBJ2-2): GAGVSQTPSNKVTEKGKYVELRCDPISGHTALYWYRQSLGQGPEFLIYFQGTGAADDSGLPNDRFFAVRPEGSVSTLKIQRTERGDSAVYLCASSSHSGELFFGEGSRLTVL.

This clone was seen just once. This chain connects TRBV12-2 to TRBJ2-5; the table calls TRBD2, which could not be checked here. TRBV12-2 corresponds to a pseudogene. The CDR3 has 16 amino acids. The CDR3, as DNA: TGTGCAAGTCGCCTAAAAGCGGGGGTAGGGTTGGAGACCCAGTACTTC. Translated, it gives CASRLKAGVGLETQYF.

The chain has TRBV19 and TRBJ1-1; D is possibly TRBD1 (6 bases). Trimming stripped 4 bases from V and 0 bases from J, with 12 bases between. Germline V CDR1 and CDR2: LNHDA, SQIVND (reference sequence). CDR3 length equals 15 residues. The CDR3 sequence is CASSRTVPMNTEAFF. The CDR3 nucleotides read TGTGCCAGTAGTAGGACAGTCCCTATGAACACTGAAGCTTTCTTT.